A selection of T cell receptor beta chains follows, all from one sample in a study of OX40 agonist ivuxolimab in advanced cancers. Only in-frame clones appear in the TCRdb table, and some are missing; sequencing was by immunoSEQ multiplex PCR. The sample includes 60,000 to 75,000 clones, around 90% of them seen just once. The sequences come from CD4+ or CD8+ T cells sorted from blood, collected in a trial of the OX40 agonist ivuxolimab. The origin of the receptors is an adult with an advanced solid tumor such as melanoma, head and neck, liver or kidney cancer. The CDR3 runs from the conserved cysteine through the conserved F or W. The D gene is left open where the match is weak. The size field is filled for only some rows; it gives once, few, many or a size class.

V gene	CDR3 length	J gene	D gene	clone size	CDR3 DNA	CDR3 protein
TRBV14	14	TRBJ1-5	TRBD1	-	TGTGCCAGCAGCCGACAGGGTGGCAATCAGCCCCAGCATTTT	CASSRQGGNQPQHF
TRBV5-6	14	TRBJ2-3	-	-	TGTGCCAGCAGCTTGGGAATTAGCACAGATACGCAGTATTTT	CASSLGISTDTQYF
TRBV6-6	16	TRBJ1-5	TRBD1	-	TGTGCCAGCAGTAGGACAGGGGGAAATAGCAATCAGCCCCAGCATTTT	CASSRTGGNSNQPQHF
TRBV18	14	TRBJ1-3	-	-	TGTGCCAGCTCAATCGACAACCCTTCTAGCACCATATATTTT	CASSIDNPSSTIYF
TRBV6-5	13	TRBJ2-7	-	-	TGTGCCAGCAGAGCAACAGGGTTCTACGAGCAGTACTTC	CASRATGFYEQYF
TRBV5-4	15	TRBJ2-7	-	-	TGTGCCAGCAGCTTCGGGGAGATGGGCTCCTACGAGCAGTACTTC	CASSFGEMGSYEQYF
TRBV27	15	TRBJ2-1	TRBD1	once	TGTGCCAGCAGTTGGGGACAGGGAGCCTACAATGAGCAGTTCTTC	CASSWGQGAYNEQFF
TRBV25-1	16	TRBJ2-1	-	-	TGTGCCAGCAGTGAGCGGCGGGGTCCTTCCTACAATGAGCAGTTCTTC	CASSERRGPSYNEQFF
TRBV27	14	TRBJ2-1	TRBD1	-	TGTGCCACCTCCGGGACAGGCCCCTACAATGAGCAGTTCTTC	CATSGTGPYNEQFF
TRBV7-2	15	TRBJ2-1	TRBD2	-	TGTGCCAGCAGGAAGGGCGGGAGCTCCTACAATGAGCAGTTCTTC	CASRKGGSSYNEQFF
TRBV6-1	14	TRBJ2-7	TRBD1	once	TGTGCCAGCAGTTGGGGACAGGGGTCCTACGAGCAGTACTTC	CASSWGQGSYEQYF
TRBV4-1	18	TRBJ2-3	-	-	TGCGCCAGCACTCTTAGCGGCATAGAGGGCTACAGCACAGATACGCAGTATTTT	CASTLSGIEGYSTDTQYF
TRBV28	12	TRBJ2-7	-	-	TGTGCCAGCACTTCCAGGGGCAGGGAGCAGTACTTC	CASTSRGREQYF
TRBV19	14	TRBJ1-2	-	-	TGTGCCAGTAGTATAGCCGTGTCAGTCTATGGCTACACCTTC	CASSIAVSVYGYTF
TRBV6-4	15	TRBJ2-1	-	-	TGTGCCAGCAGACAAAGTTGGGGGCCCCGGGATGAGCAGTTCTTC	CASRQSWGPRDEQFF
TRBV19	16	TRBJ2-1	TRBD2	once	TGTGCCAGTACCCCTAAAACCGGGAGGCGCAGTAATGAGCAGTTCTTC	CASTPKTGRRSNEQFF
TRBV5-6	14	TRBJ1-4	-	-	TGTGCCAGAAGCCCCGGTTTGGGGGGGGAAAAACTGTTTTTT	CARSPGLGGEKLFF
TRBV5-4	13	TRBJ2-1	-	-	TGTGCCAGCAGCTTGTATTCCAACAATGAGCAGTTCTTC	CASSLYSNNEQFF
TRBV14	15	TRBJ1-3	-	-	TGTGCCAGCAGCCCCGGTGTTCACTCTGGAAACACCATATATTTT	CASSPGVHSGNTIYF
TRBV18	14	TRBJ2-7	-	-	TGTGCCAGCTCACCCCTCAGCGACTCCTACGAGCAGTACTTC	CASSPLSDSYEQYF
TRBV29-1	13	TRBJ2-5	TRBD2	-	TGCAGCGTTGAAGCTTGGGGGGGAGAGACCCAGTACTTC	CSVEAWGGETQYF
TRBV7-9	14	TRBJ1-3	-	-	TGTGCCAGCAGTTTGACGGACTCTGGAAACACCATATATTTT	CASSLTDSGNTIYF
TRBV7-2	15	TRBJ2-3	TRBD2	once	TGTGCCAGCAGCCCGCGGGTAGCGGGAGCAGATACGCAGTATTTT	CASSPRVAGADTQYF
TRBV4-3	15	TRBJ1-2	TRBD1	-	TGCGCCAGCAGCCAAGTAAGGACAGGGGACTATGGCTACACCTTC	CASSQVRTGDYGYTF
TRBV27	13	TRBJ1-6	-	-	TGTGCCAGCAGTATCTATTATAATTCACCCCTCCACTTT	CASSIYYNSPLHF
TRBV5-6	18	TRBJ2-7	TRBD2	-	TGTGCCAGCAGCAAGACCGGGACTAGCGGGAGAGCACCCTACGAGCAGTACTTC	CASSKTGTSGRAPYEQYF
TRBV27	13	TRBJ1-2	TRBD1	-	TGTGCCAGCACGACATCAGGGGGGTTAGGCTACACCTTC	CASTTSGGLGYTF
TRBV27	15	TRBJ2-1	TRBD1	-	TGTGCCAGCAGAGGGGGGACAGGGTCCTACAATGAGCAGTTCTTC	CASRGGTGSYNEQFF
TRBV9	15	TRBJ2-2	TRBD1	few	TGTGCCAGCAGCGCGGGACAGGGGGCGGCCGGGGAGCTGTTTTTT	CASSAGQGAAGELFF
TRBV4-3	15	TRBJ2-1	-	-	TGCGCCAGCAGCCAAGTAGCGACAGGCCACAATGAGCAGTTCTTC	CASSQVATGHNEQFF
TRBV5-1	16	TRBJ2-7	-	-	TGCGCCAGCAGCTTGGTAACAGCCATGGGCGGAGGGGAGCAGTACTTC	CASSLVTAMGGGEQYF
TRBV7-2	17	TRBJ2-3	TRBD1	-	TGTGCCAGCAGCTTACCAGCAACAGGGGGCTGGACAGATACGCAGTATTTT	CASSLPATGGWTDTQYF
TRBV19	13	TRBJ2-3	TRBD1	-	TGTGCCAGTAGGCAGACAGGGGTCGATACGCAGTATTTT	CASRQTGVDTQYF
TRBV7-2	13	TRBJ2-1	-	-	TGTGCCAGCAGCTTAACTGTGGGAGATGAGCAGTTCTTC	CASSLTVGDEQFF
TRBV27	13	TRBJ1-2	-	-	TGTGCCAGCAGTTTAAAAGGGACCTATGGCTACACCTTC	CASSLKGTYGYTF
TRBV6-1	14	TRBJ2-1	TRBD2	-	TGTGCCAGCAGTCCGGAGCGGGACTCCAATGAGCAGTTCTTC	CASSPERDSNEQFF
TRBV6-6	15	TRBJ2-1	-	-	TGTGCCAGCAGTTCCTATAGGGGGGGCAATAATGAGCAGTTCTTC	CASSSYRGGNNEQFF
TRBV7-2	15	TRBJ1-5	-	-	TGTGCCAGCAGCTTAGGAACGGGAGATATGGGGCCCCAGCATTTT	CASSLGTGDMGPQHF
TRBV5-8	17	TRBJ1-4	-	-	TGTGCCAGCAGTCAACAGCGGGGGACTGCAACTAATGAAAAACTGTTTTTT	CASSQQRGTATNEKLFF
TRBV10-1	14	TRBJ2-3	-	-	TGCGCCAGCAGTGAGGGGCTACTCACAGATACGCAGTATTTT	CASSEGLLTDTQYF
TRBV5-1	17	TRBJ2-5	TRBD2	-	TGCGCCAGCAGCTTGGCGCTAGCGGGGGCCTCCGGAGAGACCCAGTACTTC	CASSLALAGASGETQYF